The TCR beta chain under discussion was sequenced for a study of response to subunit inactivated influenza vaccine. The CDR3 has 16 residues. V was shortened by 0 bases and J by 5 bases, with 14 bases between the two germline ends. Germline CDR1 SGHTA, CDR2 FQGNSA. This clonotype was counted a few times. TCRdb processed the RT-PCR reads anew with MiXCR; each CDR3 protein has one entry. The sample consists of roughly 650,000 distinct CDR3 sequences, 12% to 15% of them appearing once. The TCR was taken from a man in his forties or fifties who received an inactivated influenza vaccine. This chain connects TRBV7-2 to TRBJ2-1, with a weak D call TRBD1 (6 bases). The sequencing used PBMCs from blood, collected 14 to 15 days before vaccination. The chain's CDR3 is CASSLAQGRLNNEQFF. CDR3 nucleotide sequence: TGTGCCAGCAGCTTAGCGCAGGGGCGCCTTAACAATGAGCAGTTCTTC. Complete variable domain (other parts from reference TRBV7-2 and TRBJ2-1): GAGVSQSPSNKVTEKGKDVELRCDPISGHTALYWYRQSLGQGLEFLIYFQGNSAPDKSGLPSDRFSAERTGGSVSTLTIQRTQQEDSAVYLCASSLAQGRLNNEQFFGPGTRLTVL.